This T cell receptor (beta chain) is drawn from a study of response to subunit inactivated influenza vaccine. V gave up 1 base and J gave up 7 bases, with 14 bases separating them. Germline V lookup: CDR1 SGHRS, CDR2 YFSETQ. There are 14 residues in the CDR3. TCRdb re-called the RT-PCR reads with MiXCR, one entry per CDR3 protein. The table shows around 530,000 distinct CDR3 sequences, with approximately 15% occurring only once. As concerns this clonotype: What it recognizes is unknown.

General observations from the study: That few new T cells are recruited by each seasonal influenza vaccination was the authors' suggestion.

This clonotype originated in a man between 50 and 69 years old who received an inactivated influenza vaccine. This sample comprised CD4+ T cells sorted from PBMCs, obtained around 25 months after vaccination. The V call is TRBV5-1, the J call TRBJ1-2; D is uncertain. The CDR3 DNA reads as TGCGCCAGCAGCTTGAGCGACACGGACTTTGGCTACACCTTC. Protein sequence: CASSLSDTDFGYTF.